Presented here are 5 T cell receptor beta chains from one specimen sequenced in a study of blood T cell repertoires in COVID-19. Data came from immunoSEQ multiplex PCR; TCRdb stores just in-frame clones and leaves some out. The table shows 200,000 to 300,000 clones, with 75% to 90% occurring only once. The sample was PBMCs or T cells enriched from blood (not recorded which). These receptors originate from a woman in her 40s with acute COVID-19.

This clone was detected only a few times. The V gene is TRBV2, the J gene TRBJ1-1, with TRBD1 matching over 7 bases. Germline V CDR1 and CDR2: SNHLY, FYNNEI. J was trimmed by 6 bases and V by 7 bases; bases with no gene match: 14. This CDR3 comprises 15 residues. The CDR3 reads CASTRDRSINAEAFF. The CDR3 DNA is TGTGCCAGCACCCGGGACAGATCGATAAACGCTGAAGCTTTCTTT.

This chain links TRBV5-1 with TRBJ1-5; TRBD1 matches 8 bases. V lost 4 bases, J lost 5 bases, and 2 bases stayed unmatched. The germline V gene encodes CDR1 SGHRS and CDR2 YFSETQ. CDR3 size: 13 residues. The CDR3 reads CASSPGQDQPQHF. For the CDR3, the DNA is TGCGCCAGCAGCCCGGGACAGGATCAGCCCCAGCATTTT. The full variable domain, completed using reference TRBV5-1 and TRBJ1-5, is KAGVTQTPRYLIKTRGQQVTLSCSPISGHRSVSWYQQTPGQGLQFLFEYFSETQRNKGNFPGRFSGRQFSNSRSEMNVSTLELGDSALYLCASSPGQDQPQHFGDGTRLSIL.

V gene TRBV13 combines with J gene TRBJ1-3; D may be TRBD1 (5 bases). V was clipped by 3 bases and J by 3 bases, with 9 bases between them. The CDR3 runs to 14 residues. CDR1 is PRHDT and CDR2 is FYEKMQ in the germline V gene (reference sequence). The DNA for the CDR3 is TGTGCCAGCAGCTTTAGCGGGGGTGGAAACACCATATATTTT. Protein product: CASSFSGGGNTIYF.

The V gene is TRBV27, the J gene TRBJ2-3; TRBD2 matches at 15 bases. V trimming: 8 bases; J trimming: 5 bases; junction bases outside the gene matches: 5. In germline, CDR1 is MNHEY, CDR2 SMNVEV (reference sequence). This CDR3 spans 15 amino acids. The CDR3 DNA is TGTGCCAGCCGGACTAGCGGGAGGGCCCAAGATACGCAGTATTTT. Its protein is CASRTSGRAQDTQYF.

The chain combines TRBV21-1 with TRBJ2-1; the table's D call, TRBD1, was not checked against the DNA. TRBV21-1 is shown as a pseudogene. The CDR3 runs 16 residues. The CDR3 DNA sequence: TGTGCCAGCAGCAAAGCGCGAGACAGGGGGCGGGGTGAGCAGTTCTTC. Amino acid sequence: CASSKARDRGRGEQFF.